The sequence of this T cell receptor (beta chain) was determined in a study of T cell responses to AZD1222 COVID-19 vaccine. The study's findings and limits: In a largely white British group with more females than males, clonal diversity was possibly underestimated.

TCRdb's copy holds only in-frame clones and misses some; the assay was immunoSEQ multiplex PCR. Of 170,000 or so clones detected, about 93% appear once; the ten largest clones hold under 1.1%. Details on this clone: Its target is not known.

The receptor was isolated from an adult who received the MenACWY meningococcal vaccine as a control. The source material was peripheral blood, sampled 28 days after the second dose of the MenACWY control vaccine.

The CDR3 coding sequence is TGTGCCAGCAGTTGGTCCGGGACCAACACCGGGGAGCTGTTTTTT. Translating it yields CASSWSGTNTGELFF. The chain has TRBV6-5 and TRBJ2-2, with D perhaps matching TRBD1 or TRBD2 (5 bases each). V dropped 4 bases and J dropped 2 bases, with 11 bases sitting between them. CDR1 and CDR2 from the germline V gene are MNHEY and SVGAGI. There are 15 residues in the CDR3.